The 5 T cell receptor beta chains below all came from one sample that was sequenced in a study of early T cells in non-severe SARS-CoV-2 infection. TCRdb re-analysed the 5' RACE reads in MiXCR, keeping a single row per CDR3 protein. The data contain tens of thousands of distinct CDR3 sequences, about an eighth of them singletons. Sequencing was carried out using whole blood. Receptors were obtained from an adult who was a healthcare worker with PCR-confirmed SARS-CoV-2 infection or an uninfected control (not recorded which).

The rearrangement uses TRBV20-1 and TRBJ2-2; D gene unclear. The CDR3 runs 11 residues. Germline CDR1 reads DFQATT; CDR2 reads SNEGSKA (reference sequence). Trimming took 1 base from V and 8 from J, leaving 5 bases between them. CDR3 sequence reads: CSARARGELFF. For the CDR3, the DNA is TGCAGTGCTAGAGCCCGGGGGGAGCTGTTTTTT.

The J gene is TRBJ2-1, the V gene TRBV3-1, with no clear D. The V and J ends lost 0 bases and 0 bases respectively, with 6 bases between them. The germline V gene encodes CDR1 LGHDT and CDR2 YNNKEL (reference sequence). This CDR3 contains 15 residues. CDR3 bases: TGTGCCAGCAGCCAAGAACAGTTCTCCTACAATGAGCAGTTCTTC. Amino acid sequence: CASSQEQFSYNEQFF.

V and J are TRBV12-5 and TRBJ2-7; D is possibly TRBD1 (6 bases). Germline V lookup: CDR1 LGHNT, CDR2 FRNRAP. Trimming removed 4 bases from V and 9 bases from J, with 19 bases in between. This CDR3 comprises 14 residues. CDR3 protein: CASGSQQGQGLQYF. DNA of the CDR3: TGTGCTAGTGGTTCGCAACAGGGCCAGGGCTTGCAGTACTTC.

This chain links TRBV6-6 with TRBJ2-2; D is undetermined. In germline, CDR1 is MNHNY, CDR2 SVGAGI (reference sequence). The CDR3 is 14 amino acids. V was cut by 5 bases and J by 6 bases, with 13 bases left in between. The CDR3 loop reads CASSTPHKAGELFF. DNA for the CDR3: TGTGCCAGCAGTACCCCTCATAAGGCCGGGGAGCTGTTTTTT.

The J gene is TRBJ1-6, the V gene TRBV21-1. TRBV21-1 is designated a pseudogene. This CDR3 region has 14 residues. This CDR3 is CASSKARGIPPLHF. In nucleotides, the CDR3 is TGTGCCAGCAGCAAAGCTCGGGGTATTCCACCCCTCCACTTT.